These T cell receptor beta chains were read from a single sample in a study of PD-1 blockade in classical Hodgkin lymphoma. Using immunoSEQ multiplex PCR, the repertoire was profiled, and TCRdb retains in-frame clones only, with some absent. The sample holds roughly 51,000 clones, approximately 76% seen once. The sample in question was peripheral blood mononuclear cells (PBMCs), obtained before the fourth cycle of nivolumab. The receptors shown here come from a human donor with classical Hodgkin lymphoma. The CDR3 runs from the conserved cysteine through the conserved F or W.

CDR3 | V
CSVETSVGAKYEQYF | TRBV29-1
CASGRGGPLLWETQYF | TRBV9
CASSKGLAGDTYEQYF | TRBV5-1
CASSHAETQYF | TRBV14
CASSYRPGSSYEQYF | TRBV6-5
CASSLIEAGWAGANVLTF | TRBV28
CASSPGLAGAETQYF | TRBV2
CASSPLESWSTEAFF | TRBV5-1
CASSLAPRVGLFF | TRBV7-6
CASSLGTGVYNEQFF | TRBV19
CASSKTSFDEQFF | TRBV19
CASSSRTSGGHGEQFF | TRBV5-4
CASSVDGTDTQYF | TRBV9
CASSWSTAHIQYF | TRBV6-6
CASSQDGVDYEQYF | TRBV14
CASSVLPDTEAFF | TRBV9
CASSLDGRYEQYF | TRBV7-8
CASSYPQSSYEQYF | TRBV6-6
CAISGAQDRGWDTEAFF | TRBV10-3
CASSGRQGTDTQYF | TRBV2
CASSRPGRSNQPQHF | TRBV19
CSARPGVVPHEQYF | TRBV29-1
CASRESSYEQYF | TRBV28
CASSGGDGETQYF | TRBV2
CASSPLAGGPGDEQFF | TRBV5-1
CASSLGQGEHNEQFF | TRBV5-1
CASSLSIQATDTQYF | TRBV11-2
CASSETRPQHF | TRBV28
CASSEIAGERNEQFF | TRBV2
CASSEQGLPYEQYF | TRBV2
CASSGANPRQPQHF | TRBV28
CASSIRLAERGETQYF | TRBV19
CASSGLRASGGHNEQFF | TRBV19
CASSLYPGQHLYGYTF | TRBV7-6
CASSLGDRGATNEKLFF | TRBV7-9
CASSLNQGASYSEQFF | TRBV18
CASSPTLRGLEQYF | TRBV7-9
CASSIAPGDTQYF | TRBV19
CASSLVLAGGYAEQFF | TRBV7-6
CASGRGINQPQHF | TRBV9
CASSLAGGPYEQFF | TRBV5-1
CASSFGLPGYEQYF | TRBV27
CATGTGASYEQYF | TRBV25-1
CASSPRTGNSPLHF | TRBV4-2
CSASSGSTNEKLFF | TRBV29-1
CASSSLGRNYGYTF | TRBV28
CASSGGTAGGQPQHF | TRBV2